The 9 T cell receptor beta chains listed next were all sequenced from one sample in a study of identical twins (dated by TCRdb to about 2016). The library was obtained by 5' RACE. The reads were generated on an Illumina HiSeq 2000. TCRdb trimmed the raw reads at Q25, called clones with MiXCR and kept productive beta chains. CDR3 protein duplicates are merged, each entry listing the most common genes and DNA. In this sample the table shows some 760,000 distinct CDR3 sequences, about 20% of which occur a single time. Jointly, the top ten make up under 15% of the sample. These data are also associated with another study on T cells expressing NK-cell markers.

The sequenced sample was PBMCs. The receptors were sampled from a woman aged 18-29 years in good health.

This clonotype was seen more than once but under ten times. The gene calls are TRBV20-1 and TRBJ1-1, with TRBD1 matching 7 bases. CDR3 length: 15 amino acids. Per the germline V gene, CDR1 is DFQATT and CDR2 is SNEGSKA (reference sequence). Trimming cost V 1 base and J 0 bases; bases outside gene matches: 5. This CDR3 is CSARVLGQMNTEAFF. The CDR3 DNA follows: TGCAGTGCTAGAGTCTTGGGACAGATGAACACTGAAGCTTTCTTT.

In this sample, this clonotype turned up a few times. The CDR3 sequence is CASSSRGRETQYF. The CDR3, as DNA: TGTGCCAGCAGTTCTCGGGGTCGAGAGACCCAGTACTTC. The chain links TRBV6-5 to TRBJ2-5; possible D gene TRBD2, 5 bases. Per the germline V gene, CDR1 is MNHEY and CDR2 is SVGAGI. V lost 4 bases, J lost 4 bases, and 10 bases lay in between. The CDR3 runs 13 residues.

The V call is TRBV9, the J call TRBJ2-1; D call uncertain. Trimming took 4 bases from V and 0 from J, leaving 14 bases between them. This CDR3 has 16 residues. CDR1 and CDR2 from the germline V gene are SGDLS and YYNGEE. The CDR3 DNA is TGTGCCAGCAGCCCCACCACTGCGGTCTCCTACAATGAGCAGTTCTTC. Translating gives CASSPTTAVSYNEQFF.

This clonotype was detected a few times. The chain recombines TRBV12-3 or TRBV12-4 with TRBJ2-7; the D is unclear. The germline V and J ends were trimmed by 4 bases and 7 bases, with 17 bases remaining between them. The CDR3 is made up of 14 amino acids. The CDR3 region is CASSSSGGGGEQYF. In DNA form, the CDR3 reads TGTGCCAGCAGTTCCTCGGGTGGTGGCGGTGAGCAGTACTTC.

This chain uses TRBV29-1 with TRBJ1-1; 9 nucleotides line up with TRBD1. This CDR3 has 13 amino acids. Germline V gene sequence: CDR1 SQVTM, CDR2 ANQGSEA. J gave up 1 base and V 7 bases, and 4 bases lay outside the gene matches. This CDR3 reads CSAEGQGNTEAFF. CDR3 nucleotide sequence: TGCAGCGCCGAGGGACAGGGGAACACTGAAGCTTTCTTT.

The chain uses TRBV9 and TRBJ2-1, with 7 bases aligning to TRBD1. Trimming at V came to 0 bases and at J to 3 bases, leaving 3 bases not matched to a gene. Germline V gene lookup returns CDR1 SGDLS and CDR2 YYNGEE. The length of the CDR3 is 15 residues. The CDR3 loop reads CASSVAGTDYNEQFF. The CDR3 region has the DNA TGTGCCAGCAGCGTAGCGGGGACAGACTACAATGAGCAGTTCTTC.

CDR3 sequence: CASSFPLAGDQDEQYF. The DNA of the CDR3 is TGCGCCAGCAGCTTCCCACTAGCGGGAGATCAGGACGAGCAGTACTTC. The chain links TRBV5-1 to TRBJ2-7; 11 positions agree with TRBD2. J lost 5 bases, V lost 2 bases, and 9 bases had no gene match. The length of the CDR3 is 16 residues. Per germline, CDR1 SGHRS and CDR2 YFSETQ.

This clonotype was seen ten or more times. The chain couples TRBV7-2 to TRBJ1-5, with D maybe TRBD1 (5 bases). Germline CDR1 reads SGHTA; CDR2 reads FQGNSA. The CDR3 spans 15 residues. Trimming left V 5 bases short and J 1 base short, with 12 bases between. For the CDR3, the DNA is TGTGCCAGCAGCCCGCGTCCAGGGAGCAATCAGCCCCAGCATTTT. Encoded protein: CASSPRPGSNQPQHF.

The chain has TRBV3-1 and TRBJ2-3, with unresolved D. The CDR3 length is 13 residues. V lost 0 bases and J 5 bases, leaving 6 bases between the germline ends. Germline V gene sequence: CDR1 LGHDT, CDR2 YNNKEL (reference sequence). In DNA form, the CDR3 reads TGTGCCAGCAGCCAAGATCGGAAAGATACGCAGTATTTT. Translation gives CASSQDRKDTQYF.